Sequencing of this T cell receptor beta chain was carried out in a study of blood T cell repertoires in COVID-19 (dated by TCRdb to 2019 to 2021). With respect to the entire study: The collaborator samples originated in the United States, Italy and Spain and spanned the acute and convalescent phases of COVID-19. Where HLA class I and class II types were available, the types were taken from metadata supplied by the sample provider, not from assay-based typing. The repertoires were released in a freely available public database intended as a resource for research on the immune response to SARS-CoV-2. Subjects who had been exposed to COVID-19, were actively infected with it, or had recovered from it provided the deeply sampled blood TCRbeta repertoires that made up the dataset. The material from the prospective study consisted of cDNA or gDNA derived from T cells, B-cell-depleted T cells, or PBMCs. Nearly every sample came with metadata listing a de-identified subject ID, COVID-19 status, age in years and sex. Samples came from the ongoing ImmuneRACE study (first 160 participants) plus 1,254 subjects from 6 global collaborators.

General findings and caveats noted by the study authors: Clinical and demographic metadata were provided uncurated, with the amount varying by source and participant.

The immunoSEQ Assay, a bias-controlled multiplex PCR, was used to amplify TCRbeta CDR3 regions from genomic DNA. The study's own analysis went as follows. The number of nucleated cells in each sample was estimated by amplification of reference gene primers within the assay. To quantify the absolute abundance of each unique TCRbeta CDR3 rearrangement, sequence reads were collapsed and filtered. For each sample, productive Simpson clonality was calculated as the square root of Simpson's diversity index across productive rearrangements. Here the immuneACCESS table is served through TCRdb, limited to in-frame sequences with V and J called. Missing clones are a known gap in these copies; in checked studies unresolved V genes cover under half, and the rest lacks a known reason. That table is the source of V, J and clone size, and D and trimming were worked out from the DNA. The sample table shows around 180,000 clones, and around 80% are seen once. Clones ranked in the top ten supply roughly 12% of the sample.

At one collaborating source in Seattle, patients were enrolled during active infection and were followed longitudinally through the course of disease. The collaborating institutions used their own protocols to collect whole blood in K2EDTA tubes. For TCRbeta analysis, collaborator samples were shipped as frozen whole blood, as isolated PBMCs, or as DNA extracted from either sample type. Via the germline V gene, CDR1 is KGHSH and CDR2 LQKENI. The CDR3 goes from the cysteine to the phenylalanine over 15 residues. Only the CDR3 part of the read is kept: 45 bases, read in frame from the first base. V is cut back by 3 bases and J by 4 bases, with 8 bases in the junction unmatched. In regard to this clone: The antigen it recognizes is unknown. One base away there is no much larger clone; base qualities are not given.

The sample taken for sequencing was peripheral blood. The sequence is built from TRBV18 and TRBJ2-7; 8 nucleotides in the junction match TRBD1. The TCR was taken from a woman over 75 with COVID-19, enrolled during active disease. The CDR3 reads CASSPSTGARYEQYF. The nucleotide sequence reads as follows: TGTGCCAGCTCACCCTCGACAGGGGCCAGATACGAGCAGTACTTC.